This is a list of T cell receptor beta chains from one sample in a study of T cells after yellow fever vaccination. Using its own MiXCR run on the 5' RACE reads, TCRdb lists one record per CDR3 protein. Of about 330,000 distinct CDR3 sequences listed, roughly 3.9% are singletons. The sequencing here drew on PBMCs, taken 5 days after the yellow fever booster vaccination. The receptors stem from a man aged 18 to 30 who received the YFV17D yellow fever vaccine. The CDR3 runs from the conserved cysteine through the conserved F or W. The order of the fields is J gene, V gene, CDR3 protein.

j_gene: TRBJ2-1
v_gene: TRBV10-3
CDR3aa: CAISSGSSYNEQFF

j_gene: TRBJ2-1
v_gene: TRBV7-9
CDR3aa: CASSGRGNEQFF

j_gene: TRBJ2-5
v_gene: TRBV5-5
CDR3aa: CASSFEDQETQYF

j_gene: TRBJ2-4
v_gene: TRBV25-1
CDR3aa: CASSEVGTVIKYF

j_gene: TRBJ2-1
v_gene: TRBV20-1
CDR3aa: CSASLVGGRNEQFF

j_gene: TRBJ2-1
v_gene: TRBV30
CDR3aa: CAWSVPGDEQFF

j_gene: TRBJ1-1
v_gene: TRBV5-1
CDR3aa: CASSSDRFERAFF

j_gene: TRBJ2-3
v_gene: TRBV27
CDR3aa: CASSLSWLLGTDTQYF

j_gene: TRBJ1-4
v_gene: TRBV5-1
CDR3aa: CASSLGRARSEKLFF

j_gene: TRBJ2-1
v_gene: TRBV11-2
CDR3aa: CASRPWGSGGRVEQFF

j_gene: TRBJ2-1
v_gene: TRBV20-1
CDR3aa: CSARDGRENEQFF

j_gene: TRBJ1-3
v_gene: TRBV12-3/TRBV12-4
CDR3aa: CASSLEGNTIYF

j_gene: TRBJ1-1
v_gene: TRBV20-1
CDR3aa: CSASGDRGLNTEAFF

j_gene: TRBJ1-5
v_gene: TRBV6-5
CDR3aa: CASSYGLGSNQPQHF

j_gene: TRBJ2-7
v_gene: TRBV6-5
CDR3aa: CASSYRDREQYF

j_gene: TRBJ1-2
v_gene: TRBV12-3/TRBV12-4
CDR3aa: CASSFDRYGYTF

j_gene: TRBJ2-5
v_gene: TRBV6-5
CDR3aa: CASSYSTSGVGETQYF

j_gene: TRBJ2-5
v_gene: TRBV10-3
CDR3aa: CAISEEADFQTQYF

j_gene: TRBJ2-1
v_gene: TRBV7-9
CDR3aa: CASSLESTAAPYNEQFF

j_gene: TRBJ1-2
v_gene: TRBV20-1
CDR3aa: CSAQKTLNYGYTF

j_gene: TRBJ1-6
v_gene: TRBV28
CDR3aa: CASSPGGQGAYNSPLHF

j_gene: TRBJ2-1
v_gene: TRBV4-1
CDR3aa: CASSQENRADEQFF